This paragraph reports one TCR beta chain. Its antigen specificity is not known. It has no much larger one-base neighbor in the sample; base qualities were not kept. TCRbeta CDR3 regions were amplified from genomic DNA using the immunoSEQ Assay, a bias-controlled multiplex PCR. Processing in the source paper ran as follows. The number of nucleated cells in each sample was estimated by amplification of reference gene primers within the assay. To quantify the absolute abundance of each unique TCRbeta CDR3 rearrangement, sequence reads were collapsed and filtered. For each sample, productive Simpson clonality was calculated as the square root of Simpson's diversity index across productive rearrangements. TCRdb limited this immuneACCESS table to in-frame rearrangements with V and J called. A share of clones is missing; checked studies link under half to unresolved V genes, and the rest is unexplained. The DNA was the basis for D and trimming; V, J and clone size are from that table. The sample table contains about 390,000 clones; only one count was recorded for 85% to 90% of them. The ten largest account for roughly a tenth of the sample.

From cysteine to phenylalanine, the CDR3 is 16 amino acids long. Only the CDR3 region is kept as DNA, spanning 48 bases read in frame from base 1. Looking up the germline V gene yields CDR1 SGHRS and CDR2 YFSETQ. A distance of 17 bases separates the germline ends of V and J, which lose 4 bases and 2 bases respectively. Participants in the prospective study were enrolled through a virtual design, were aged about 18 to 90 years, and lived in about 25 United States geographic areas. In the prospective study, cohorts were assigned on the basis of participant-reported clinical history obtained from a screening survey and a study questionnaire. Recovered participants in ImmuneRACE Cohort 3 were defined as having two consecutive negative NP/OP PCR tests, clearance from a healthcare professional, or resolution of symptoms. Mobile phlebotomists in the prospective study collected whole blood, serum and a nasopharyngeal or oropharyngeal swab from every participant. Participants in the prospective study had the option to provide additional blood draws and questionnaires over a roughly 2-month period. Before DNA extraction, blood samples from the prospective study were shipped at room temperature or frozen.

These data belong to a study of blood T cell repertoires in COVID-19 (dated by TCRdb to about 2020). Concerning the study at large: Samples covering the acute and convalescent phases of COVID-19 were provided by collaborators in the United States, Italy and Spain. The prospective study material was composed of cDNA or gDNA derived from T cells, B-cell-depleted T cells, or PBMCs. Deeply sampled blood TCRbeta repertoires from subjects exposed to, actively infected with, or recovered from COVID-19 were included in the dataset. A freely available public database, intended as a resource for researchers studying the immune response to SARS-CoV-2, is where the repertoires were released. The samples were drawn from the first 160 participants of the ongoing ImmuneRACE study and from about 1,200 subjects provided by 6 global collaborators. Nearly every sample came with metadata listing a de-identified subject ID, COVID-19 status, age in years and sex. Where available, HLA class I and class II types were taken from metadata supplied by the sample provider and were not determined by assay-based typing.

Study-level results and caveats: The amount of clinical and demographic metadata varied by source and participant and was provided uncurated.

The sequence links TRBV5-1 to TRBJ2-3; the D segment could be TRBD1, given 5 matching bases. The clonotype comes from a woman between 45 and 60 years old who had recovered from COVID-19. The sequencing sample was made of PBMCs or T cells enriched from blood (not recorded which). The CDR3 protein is CASSGGALGHTDTQYF. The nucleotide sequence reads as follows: TGCGCCAGCAGCGGTGGGGCTTTGGGGCACACAGATACGCAGTATTTT.